A selection of T cell receptor beta chains follows, all from one sample in a study of T cell responses to AZD1222 COVID-19 vaccine. Using immunoSEQ multiplex PCR, the repertoire was profiled, and TCRdb retains in-frame clones only, with some absent. The table has about 100,000 clones, about 86% seen once. The sequencing here drew on peripheral blood, taken on day 0 of AZD1222 vaccination. The origin of the receptors is an adult in good health. Each CDR3 is given with its conserved first and last residue. The D gene is left open where the match is weak. Clone size is given for some rows only: seen once, a few or many times, or a class if the clone is expanded.

TRBJ1-1 | TRBV5-1 | - | - | CASSSTDSTTEAFF | TGCGCCAGCAGCTCGACGGACAGTACCACTGAAGCTTTCTTT
TRBJ2-1 | TRBV28 | - | TRBD2 | CASSILAGGPNEQFF | TGTGCCAGCAGTATCCTAGCGGGAGGGCCCAATGAGCAGTTCTTC
TRBJ1-3 | TRBV18 | - | TRBD1 | CASSPTTGLGNTIYF | TGTGCCAGCTCACCGACGACAGGGCTTGGAAACACCATATATTTT
TRBJ2-3 | TRBV18 | - | - | CASSPGVSTDTQYF | TGTGCCAGCTCACCTGGGGTTAGCACAGATACGCAGTATTTT
TRBJ2-7 | TRBV5-1 | - | TRBD1 | CASSLAGTEEQYF | TGCGCCAGCAGCTTGGCCGGGACAGAGGAGCAGTACTTC
TRBJ1-2 | TRBV27 | - | TRBD1 | CASGRTGGSRGNYGYTF | TGTGCCAGCGGTCGGACAGGGGGCTCAAGGGGGAACTATGGCTACACCTTC
TRBJ1-2 | TRBV30 | - | - | CAWSPAEDYGYTF | TGTGCCTGGAGCCCCGCCGAGGACTATGGCTACACCTTC
TRBJ1-2 | TRBV5-1 | - | TRBD1 | CASSSGQGFGYGYTF | TGCGCCAGCAGCTCGGGACAGGGATTTGGCTATGGCTACACCTTC
TRBJ2-3 | TRBV28 | - | - | CASSLGVPSTDTQYF | TGTGCCAGCAGTTTAGGGGTCCCTAGCACAGATACGCAGTATTTT
TRBJ1-5 | TRBV9 | - | - | CASSEGVGGQPQHF | TGTGCCAGCAGCGAGGGGGTGGGAGGGCAGCCCCAGCATTTT
TRBJ1-6 | TRBV6-5 | - | - | CASSRTIKSGAPLHF | TGTGCCAGCAGTCGAACCATCAAATCAGGGGCGCCCCTCCACTTT
TRBJ2-1 | TRBV7-9 | - | - | CASSLVLANNEQFF | TGTGCCAGCAGCTTAGTATTGGCGAACAATGAGCAGTTCTTC
TRBJ1-4 | TRBV28 | - | - | CASSLVAYEKLFF | TGTGCCAGCAGTTTGGTCGCATATGAAAAACTGTTTTTT
TRBJ1-1 | TRBV29-1 | once | - | CSVPKRDRGVPEAFF | TGCAGCGTCCCAAAGCGAGACCGGGGAGTCCCTGAAGCTTTCTTT
TRBJ1-5 | TRBV28 | - | - | CASSLGVQPQHF | TGTGCCAGCAGCCTAGGGGTTCAGCCCCAGCATTTT
TRBJ1-2 | TRBV5-1 | - | TRBD1 | CASSIQGAENYGYTF | TGCGCCAGCAGCATACAGGGGGCTGAGAACTATGGCTACACCTTC
TRBJ2-3 | TRBV6-2/TRBV6-3 | - | - | CASSYIQSADTQYF | TGTGCCAGCAGTTACATCCAGTCAGCAGATACGCAGTATTTT
TRBJ1-1 | TRBV28 | - | - | CASSSLMNTEAFF | TGTGCCAGCAGCTCACTAATGAACACTGAAGCTTTCTTT
TRBJ2-5 | TRBV12-3/TRBV12-4 | - | - | CASSLVRRGTQYF | TGTGCCAGCAGTTTAGTCAGGAGAGGGACCCAGTACTTC
TRBJ1-2 | TRBV3-1/TRBV3-2 | - | - | CASSQGGREDTNYGYTF | TGTGCCAGCAGCCAAGGGGGCCGAGAGGATACCAACTATGGCTACACCTTC
TRBJ1-2 | TRBV6-6 | - | - | CATKDSRGASNYGYTF | TGTGCCACGAAGGATTCGAGGGGCGCCTCTAACTATGGCTACACCTTC
TRBJ1-2 | TRBV25-1 | - | - | CASSDSSGWTQSGYTF | TGTGCCAGCAGTGACTCATCGGGGTGGACTCAATCTGGCTACACCTTC
TRBJ1-1 | TRBV6-5 | few | TRBD1 | CASSLSGQGMNTEAFF | TGTGCCAGCAGTTTGAGCGGACAGGGAATGAACACTGAAGCTTTCTTT
TRBJ1-4 | TRBV19 | - | - | CASSIPYLNEKLFF | TGTGCCAGTAGTATACCGTACCTTAATGAAAAACTGTTTTTT
TRBJ2-3 | TRBV20-1 | - | - | CSASSSVHSDTQYF | TGCAGTGCTAGTTCTAGCGTTCATTCAGATACGCAGTATTTT
TRBJ1-2 | TRBV5-4 | - | - | CASSLGGAPNYGYTF | TGTGCCAGCAGCTTGGGGGGGGCGCCTAACTATGGCTACACCTTC
TRBJ2-7 | TRBV4-1 | once | TRBD2 | CASSRSTSGYYEQYF | TGCGCCAGCAGCCGATCGACTAGCGGGTATTACGAGCAGTACTTC
TRBJ2-2 | TRBV9 | - | TRBD1 | CASSPRDRRTSGELFF | TGTGCCAGCAGCCCTCGGGACAGGCGGACGAGCGGGGAGCTGTTTTTT
TRBJ2-5 | TRBV14 | - | - | CASSQGGRVPRQETQYF | TGTGCCAGCAGCCAGGGCGGGCGGGTACCGAGGCAAGAGACCCAGTACTTC
TRBJ2-1 | TRBV29-1 | - | TRBD1 | CSVEDPFSVTGGDEQFF | TGCAGCGTTGAAGATCCTTTTTCCGTGACAGGGGGCGATGAGCAGTTCTTC
TRBJ2-1 | TRBV9 | - | - | CASSVGYNEQFF | TGTGCCAGCAGCGTAGGCTACAATGAGCAGTTCTTC
TRBJ2-7 | TRBV10-3 | - | - | CAISESEGLPYEQYF | TGTGCCATCAGTGAGTCTGAGGGGCTCCCCTACGAGCAGTACTTC
TRBJ1-4 | TRBV5-1 | once | - | CASSVNLGSGNEKLFF | TGCGCCAGCAGCGTAAACCTAGGATCGGGTAATGAAAAACTGTTTTTT
TRBJ1-1 | TRBV18 | - | TRBD1 | CASSPQGQGVTEAFF | TGTGCCAGCTCACCCCAGGGACAGGGGGTCACTGAAGCTTTCTTT
TRBJ1-2 | TRBV4-1 | - | TRBD1 | CASSPQGQSYGYTF | TGCGCCAGCAGCCCCCAGGGACAGAGCTATGGCTACACCTTC
TRBJ2-7 | TRBV30 | once | - | CAWTRRGAYEQYF | TGTGCCTGGACCCGGAGGGGAGCCTACGAGCAGTACTTC
TRBJ2-2 | TRBV28 | once | TRBD2 | CASRISLAETNTGELFF | TGTGCCAGCAGAATCTCCCTAGCGGAGACGAACACCGGGGAGCTGTTTTTT
TRBJ2-5 | TRBV19 | - | - | CASSIDRGETQYF | TGTGCCAGTAGTATAGATCGAGGAGAGACCCAGTACTTC
TRBJ2-7 | TRBV6-4 | - | - | CASSPDGTHSSYEQYF | TGTGCCAGCAGTCCCGACGGGACACACTCATCCTACGAGCAGTACTTC
TRBJ1-5 | TRBV19 | - | - | CASRPTGIAQPQHF | TGTGCCAGTAGGCCTACAGGGATCGCGCAGCCCCAGCATTTT
TRBJ1-1 | TRBV29-1 | - | - | CSVLRTKEPEAFF | TGCAGCGTTTTGAGGACTAAGGAACCTGAAGCTTTCTTT
TRBJ1-1 | TRBV5-1 | - | - | CASSRDINTEAFF | TGCGCCAGCAGCCGGGACATCAACACTGAAGCTTTCTTT
TRBJ1-1 | TRBV5-6 | - | - | CASSLEGFTEAFF | TGTGCCAGCAGCTTGGAAGGATTCACTGAAGCTTTCTTT
TRBJ2-5 | TRBV6-2/TRBV6-3 | - | TRBD2 | CASSYPPRTSGGKETQYF | TGTGCCAGCAGTTACCCGCCTAGGACTAGCGGGGGTAAAGAGACCCAGTACTTC
TRBJ1-1 | TRBV28 | few | - | CASSFVGRGNTEAFF | TGTGCCAGCAGTTTCGTAGGCAGGGGGAACACTGAAGCTTTCTTT